These 19 T cell receptor beta chains came from one sample sequenced in a study of human T cells and chemical hapten exposure. TCRdb passed the RACE reads through MiXCR, listing each CDR3 protein once. The sample lists around 120,000 distinct CDR3 sequences; roughly an eighth were seen once. Time point indicated: patch test 1, 2 weeks after DPC sensitization. Treatment meaning: therapeutic diphenylcyclopropenone sensitization with weekly scalp DPC. The specimen was whole blood, collected in connection with sensitization to the hapten diphenylcyclopropenone (DPC). The receptors were sampled from a man between 18 and 29 years old with alopecia areata. Some clones in this sample may be carry-over from other donors' samples.

The chain employs TRBV10-3 and TRBJ2-7; 7 bases line up with TRBD1. V lost 2 bases to trimming and J lost 3 bases; unmatched junction nucleotides: 4. The CDR3 runs 14 residues. The germline V gene encodes CDR1 ENHRY and CDR2 SYGVKD. For the CDR3, the DNA is TGTGCCATCAGTGAGAAGGGACAGATCTACGAGCAGTACTTC. Translating it yields CAISEKGQIYEQYF.

The rearrangement uses TRBV7-9 and TRBJ1-4; 7 bases map to TRBD1. The V segment lost 5 bases and the J segment 2 bases; nucleotides outside the gene matches: 5. This CDR3 comprises 15 residues. Germline V gene sequence: CDR1 SEHNR, CDR2 FQNEAQ (reference sequence). CDR3 DNA sequence: TGTGCCAGCAGCCCCCAGACAGGGACTAATGAAAAACTGTTTTTT. The encoded protein is CASSPQTGTNEKLFF.

This clonotype came up a few times. The chain couples TRBV7-3 to TRBJ2-3; D is unclear. Germline CDR1 SGHTA, CDR2 FQGTGA. This CDR3 has 12 residues. V gave up 2 bases and J gave up 4 bases, with 4 bases separating them. The CDR3 sequence is CASSLYPDTQYF. The CDR3 region has the DNA TGTGCCAGCAGCTTATATCCAGATACGCAGTATTTT.

This rearrangement joins TRBV5-6 to TRBJ1-5; D uncertain. The CDR3 length is 17 residues. The ends were cut back, 2 bases at V and 0 bases at J, with 15 bases in the middle. Germline loops: CDR1 SGHDT, CDR2 YYEEEE. DNA of the CDR3: TGTGCCAGCAGCTTTAACAGCGGAGCTTATAGCAATCAGCCCCAGCATTTT. This codes for CASSFNSGAYSNQPQHF. The full variable domain, with the rest looked up from reference TRBV5-6 and TRBJ1-5, is DAGVTQSPTHLIKTRGQQVTLRCSPKSGHDTVSWYQQALGQGPQFIFQYYEEEERQRGNFPDRFSGHQFPNYSSELNVNALLLGDSALYLCASSFNSGAYSNQPQHFGDGTRLSIL.

This clonotype was seen a few times. V and J are TRBV6-5 and TRBJ1-2, with D unresolved. Per germline, CDR1 MNHEY and CDR2 SVGAGI. The length of the CDR3 is 14 residues. V lost 6 bases to trimming and J lost 4 bases, with 15 bases between them. This CDR3 reads CASSLIDGLYGYTF. Here the CDR3 DNA reads TGTGCCAGCAGCCTCATCGACGGCCTCTATGGCTACACCTTC.

This clonotype was detected a few times. V is TRBV6-4 and J is TRBJ2-1, with unresolved D. From germline, CDR1 is MRHNA and CDR2 SNTAGT. The CDR3 is 13 residues long. V lost 6 bases to trimming and J lost 4 bases, with 10 bases between them. CDR3 region: CASSQDRYNEQFF. CDR3 nucleotides: TGTGCCAGCAGCCAGGACCGTTACAATGAGCAGTTCTTC.

This CDR3 reads CASTSRVGNQPQHF. The CDR3 DNA reads as TGTGCCAGCACGTCCCGGGTCGGCAATCAGCCCCAGCATTTT. V is TRBV27 and J is TRBJ1-5, with D unclear. The germline V gene encodes CDR1 MNHEY and CDR2 SMNVEV (reference sequence). CDR3 size: 14 residues. V lost 7 bases and J lost 2, with 12 bases in between.

The rearrangement joins TRBV5-1 to TRBJ2-5; D is tentatively TRBD1 or TRBD2 (5 bases each). Germline V gives CDR1 SGHRS, CDR2 YFSETQ. The CDR3 totals 14 residues. V was trimmed by 0 bases and J by 5 bases, leaving 11 bases between them. CDR3 region: CASSLAQGRETQYF. The CDR3 bases are TGCGCCAGCAGCTTGGCGCAGGGACGGGAGACCCAGTACTTC.

There are a few counts of this clonotype. The rearrangement links TRBV3-1 to TRBJ1-4; D ambiguous. Per the germline V gene, CDR1 is LGHDT and CDR2 is YNNKEL (reference sequence). This CDR3 spans 15 amino acids. The V end was cut by 1 base, the J end by 0 bases, with 6 bases between. CDR3 loop: CASSQVGATNEKLFF. Written as DNA, the CDR3 is TGTGCCAGCAGCCAAGTTGGGGCAACTAATGAAAAACTGTTTTTT.

This clonotype appeared a few times. The rearrangement joins TRBV27 to TRBJ2-5, with D perhaps matching TRBD2 (5 bases). In germline, CDR1 is MNHEY, CDR2 SMNVEV (reference sequence). The CDR3 totals 16 residues. Trimming left V 4 bases short and J 1 base short, with 16 bases between. CDR3 in amino acids: CASSWLASGIQETQYF. The CDR3, as DNA: TGTGCCAGCAGTTGGTTAGCTTCGGGAATCCAAGAGACCCAGTACTTC.

The J gene is TRBJ1-2, the V gene TRBV9; TRBD1 agrees at 7 bases. The V gene's germline CDR1 is SGDLS and CDR2 YYNGEE. The CDR3 is 13 residues long. V lost 1 base and J lost 4; bases outside the gene matches: 1. Written as DNA, the CDR3 is TGTGCCAGCAGCGTATGGGACAGCTATGGCTACACCTTC. Its translation is CASSVWDSYGYTF.

V gene TRBV14 combines with J gene TRBJ2-7, with D hard to call. This CDR3 has 14 residues. The V end was cut by 0 bases, the J end by 4 bases, with 10 bases between. CDR1 and CDR2 (germline): SGHDN, FVKESK. The DNA of the CDR3 is TGTGCCAGCAGCCAAGATTCGCAGAGTTACGAGCAGTACTTC. It translates to CASSQDSQSYEQYF.

The V gene is TRBV5-1, the J gene TRBJ1-1, with D uncertain. Germline-derived CDR1 and CDR2 are SGHRS and YFSETQ. The CDR3 covers 13 residues. The V end lost 7 bases, the J end lost 1 base, and 11 bases lay between the germline ends. The CDR3 nucleotides read TGCGCCAGCTCCGGGCGGGGGAACACTGAAGCTTTCTTT. This translates into CASSGRGNTEAFF.

This chain uses TRBV19 with TRBJ2-1; 12 nucleotides match TRBD1. J lost 8 bases, V lost 5 bases, and 7 bases had no gene match. Looked up from germline, CDR1 is LNHDA and CDR2 is SQIVND (reference sequence). The CDR3 is 15 residues long. CDR3 residues: CASSLGQGASDEQFF. CDR3 bases: TGTGCCAGTAGTTTGGGACAGGGGGCCTCCGATGAGCAGTTCTTC.

In this sample, this clonotype turned up a few times. The CDR3: CATSVPTDGLGTQYF. Written as DNA, the CDR3 is TGTGCCACCAGTGTACCCACGGACGGACTCGGAACGCAGTATTTT. The chain recombines TRBV24-1 with TRBJ2-3; D possibly corresponds to TRBD2 (5 bases). The CDR3 is 15 amino acids. CDR1 is KGHDR, CDR2 SFDVKD, per germline. Trimming removed 5 bases from V and 9 bases from J, with 20 bases in between.

This CDR3 is CASRLTKGNEQFF. The CDR3 DNA is TGTGCCAGCAGGCTTACTAAGGGTAATGAGCAGTTCTTC. V usage is TRBV28 and J usage is TRBJ2-1; D not certain. Germline V gene data show CDR1 as MDHEN and CDR2 as SYDVKM. This CDR3 is 13 amino acids long. The V gene lost 6 bases and the J gene lost 7 bases, with 13 bases spanning the gap.

The J gene is TRBJ2-1, the V gene TRBV2; D is unresolved. The CDR3 has 13 amino acids. The V gene lost 2 bases and the J gene lost 9 bases, with 11 bases spanning the gap. The germline gives CDR1 SNHLY, CDR2 FYNNEI. In DNA, the CDR3 is TGTGCCAGCAGTGAAAATGGGTCGGGTGAGCAGTTCTTC. It yields the protein CASSENGSGEQFF. The full variable domain, its missing parts supplied by reference TRBV2 and TRBJ2-1, is EPEVTQTPSHQVTQMGQEVILRCVPISNHLYFYWYRQILGQKVEFLVSFYNNEISEKSEIFDDQFSVERPDGSNFTLKIRSTKLEDSAMYFCASSENGSGEQFFGPGTRLTVL.

The chain recombines TRBV14 with TRBJ1-1; no reliable D call. V was cut by 3 bases and J by 10 bases, with 12 bases left in between. This CDR3 is built from 12 residues. Germline V gene lookup returns CDR1 SGHDN and CDR2 FVKESK. The CDR3 spells CASSQTTDRAFF. CDR3 coding DNA: TGTGCCAGCAGCCAGACCACGGACCGAGCTTTCTTT. Using reference TRBV14 and TRBJ1-1 for the parts outside the CDR3, the full variable domain is EAGVTQFPSHSVIEKGQTVTLRCDPISGHDNLYWYRRVMGKEIKFLLHFVKESKQDESGMPNNRFLAERTGGTYSTLKVQPAELEDSGVYFCASSQTTDRAFFGQGTRLTVV.

This chain uses TRBV7-2 with TRBJ2-5, with a weak D call TRBD2 (6 bases). The CDR3 extends over 13 amino acids. Germline V gene data show CDR1 as SGHTA and CDR2 as FQGNSA. V gave up 4 bases and J gave up 4 bases, with 10 bases separating them. The DNA for the CDR3 is TGTGCCAGCAGCTCCCCGGGGGTAGAGACCCAGTACTTC. As protein: CASSSPGVETQYF.